The TCR beta chain described here comes from a study of shared clonotypes between healthy human individuals. Broader study findings: Some clonotypes were shared by all four sorted-subset donors, while others were not shared. The non-shared ones had lower generation probabilities than the shared ones. Naive subsets generally exceeded memory subsets in estimated richness. Since donors were few, the genetic and exposure-history diversity represented was limited.

Method: immunoSEQ multiplex PCR; TCRdb's copy keeps in-frame clones and lacks some. The sample records about 820,000 clones, 80% to 95% being singletons. The CDR3 extends over 15 amino acids. The V end lost 5 bases, the J end lost 2 bases, and 14 bases lay between the germline ends. Per germline, CDR1 PRHDT and CDR2 FYEKMQ (reference sequence). CD45RO-negative, CCR7-selected cells formed the naive CD8 fraction, which excluded terminally differentiated effector memory CD45RA+ cells. Everyone who donated was a Caucasian adult who lived in Nashville, Tennessee. Worth noting for this clone: Its specificity is unknown.

Sequencing used naive CD8+ T cells sorted from blood. The receptor comes from a young man in good health. The chain employs TRBV13 and TRBJ2-3; no firm D call. CDR3 sequence: CASSPGPKLTDTQYF. The CDR3 DNA sequence: TGTGCCAGCAGCCCCGGCCCAAAACTCACAGATACGCAGTATTTT.